A single sample is the source of the 24 T cell receptor beta chains below, sequenced in a study of control samples from healthy donors and cancer patients. Clones were read by immunoSEQ multiplex PCR, and TCRdb kept only the in-frame ones, dropping some. The table includes 50,000 to 70,000 clones, approximately 94% detected once. Sequencing input: blood. The receptors shown here come from a woman under 30 in good health.

This chain links TRBV24-1 with TRBJ1-5; 8 bases match TRBD1. Germline CDR1 and CDR2: KGHDR and SFDVKD. CDR3 length: 15 amino acids. V lost 1 base to trimming and J lost 6 bases; unmatched junction nucleotides: 4. The DNA of the CDR3 is TGTGCCACCAGTGATTTACAGGGGGATAGTCAGCCCCAGCATTTT. This gives the protein CATSDLQGDSQPQHF.

The CDR3 nucleotides are TGTGCCAGCAGCAAAAAGATCATACAGGGGGCCCGGAACACTGAAGCTTTCTTT. It yields the protein CASSKKIIQGARNTEAFF. J is TRBJ1-1 and V is TRBV21-1; the D call TRBD1 from the table was never checked on the DNA. TRBV21-1 is marked as a pseudogene. This CDR3 comprises 18 residues.

V and J are TRBV12-5 and TRBJ1-1; maybe TRBD1 (5 bases). The V end lost 5 bases, the J end lost 1 base, and 17 bases lay between the germline ends. The CDR3 is 16 residues long. The germline V gene encodes CDR1 LGHNT and CDR2 FRNRAP. The CDR3 spells CASGPATGTANTEAFF. The CDR3 bases are TGTGCTAGTGGTCCGGCGACGGGGACGGCGAACACTGAAGCTTTCTTT. The full variable domain, rest sourced from reference TRBV12-5 and TRBJ1-1, is DARVTQTPRHKVTEMGQEVTMRCQPILGHNTVFWYRQTMMQGLELLAYFRNRAPLDDSGMPKDRFSAEMPDATLATLKIQPSEPRDSAVYFCASGPATGTANTEAFFGQGTRLTVV.

This sequence joins TRBV28 and TRBJ1-2; D not certain. V lost 6 bases and J 4 bases, leaving 18 bases between the germline ends. The germline CDR1 and CDR2 sequences are MDHEN and SYDVKM. This CDR3 is 15 amino acids long. In DNA form, the CDR3 reads TGTGCCAGCAGCCCCCCCCCGGGCACACCCTATGGCTACACCTTC. Residues: CASSPPPGTPYGYTF.

This sequence joins TRBV9 and TRBJ1-1; 10 nucleotides line up with TRBD1. Unmatched junction bases numbered 2, after V lost 0 bases and J lost 0 bases. The CDR3 contains 16 residues. From germline, CDR1 is SGDLS and CDR2 YYNGEE. For the CDR3, the DNA is TGTGCCAGCAGCGTAGAAGGGACAGGGGTGAACACTGAAGCTTTCTTT. This sequence encodes CASSVEGTGVNTEAFF.

This chain connects TRBV6-2 or TRBV6-3 to TRBJ2-3; the match to TRBD2 covers 7 bases. The ends lost 5 bases at V and 2 bases at J; junction bases unmatched: 10. Germline V lookup: CDR1 MNHEY, CDR2 SVGEGT. CDR3 size: 16 residues. CDR3 sequence: CASSPPRGDLTDTQYF. CDR3 DNA: TGTGCCAGCAGTCCGCCTCGGGGGGACCTCACAGATACGCAGTATTTT.

The J gene is TRBJ1-2, the V gene TRBV13; D possibly corresponds to TRBD1 (5 bases). Trimming took 6 bases from V and 2 from J, leaving 7 bases between them. The length of the CDR3 is 12 residues. CDR1 and CDR2 (germline): PRHDT, FYEKMQ (reference sequence). The CDR3 DNA reads as TGTGCCAGCAGTCGGGGGAACTATGGCTACACCTTC. It codes for CASSRGNYGYTF.

With regard to this clone: An end of the junction differs from the germline gene, which may be a read error. The chain combines TRBV7-9 with TRBJ1-3; TRBD1 agrees at 7 bases. The V gene's germline CDR1 is SEHNR and CDR2 FQNEAQ (reference sequence). The CDR3 is 17 amino acids. This chain's CDR3 is CAGSSGQVRHSGNTIYF. CDR3 bases: TGTGCCGGCAGCTCAGGACAGGTTCGACACTCTGGAAACACCATATATTTT.

The chain links TRBV5-1 to TRBJ2-5; 13 nucleotides match TRBD2. The CDR3 sequence is 19 residues long. In germline, CDR1 is SGHRS, CDR2 YFSETQ. J was trimmed by 1 base and V by 4 bases; bases with no gene match: 13. CDR3 nucleotide sequence: TGCGCCAGCAGCCCCCGGGGGCGACTAGCGGGGGGTTTCCAAGAGACCCAGTACTTC. This gives the protein CASSPRGRLAGGFQETQYF.

V gene TRBV23-1 combines with J gene TRBJ1-2; 9 positions match TRBD1. TRBV23-1 is an open reading frame whose function is uncertain. The CDR3 runs 17 residues. V gave up 0 bases and J gave up 7 bases; unmatched junction bases: 12. The CDR3 protein is CASSQSWDRVRWFGYTF. CDR3 nucleotide sequence: TGCGCCAGCAGTCAATCGTGGGACAGGGTTAGGTGGTTTGGCTACACCTTC.

The chain recombines TRBV27 with TRBJ1-6; no definite D call. Germline CDR1 MNHEY, CDR2 SMNVEV (reference sequence). V lost 2 bases, J lost 10 bases, and 9 bases lay in between. This CDR3 region has 13 residues. As DNA, the CDR3 is TGTGCCAGCAGTTTAAAGGCCTACTCACCCCTCCACTTT. Its protein product is CASSLKAYSPLHF.

The chain couples TRBV20-1 to TRBJ2-7; D is undetermined. Germline V CDR1 and CDR2: DFQATT, SNEGSKA (reference sequence). The ends were cut back, 3 bases at V and 2 bases at J, with 8 bases in the middle. The CDR3 consists of 12 residues. CDR3 in amino acids: CSASPTPYEQYF. Here the CDR3 DNA reads TGCAGTGCTAGTCCCACTCCCTACGAGCAGTACTTC.

The CDR3 DNA is TGTGCCAGCAGTGACTCATGGGAAAGCTCCTACAATGAGCAGTTCTTC. It yields the protein CASSDSWESSYNEQFF. The chain couples TRBV6-4 to TRBJ2-1; D gene ambiguous. V shed 0 bases and J shed 0 bases, with 9 bases lying between them. This CDR3 region has 16 residues. CDR1 is MRHNA, CDR2 SNTAGT, per germline.

A note on this clone: One junction end does not reproduce the germline sequence, and a read error may be involved. The chain combines TRBV6-2 or TRBV6-3 with TRBJ2-1, with a possible D match to TRBD2 (7 bases). From germline, CDR1 is MNHEY and CDR2 SVGEGT. This CDR3 is 16 amino acids long. The CDR3 sequence: CASTYAYRGAPVEQFF. The CDR3 DNA is TGTGCCAGCACTTACGCCTACCGGGGGGCCCCGGTGGAGCAGTTCTTC.

J is TRBJ1-1 and V is TRBV19; the D gene is possibly TRBD1 (6 bases). Looked up from germline, CDR1 is LNHDA and CDR2 is SQIVND (reference sequence). V dropped 5 bases and J dropped 1 base, with 8 bases sitting between them. This CDR3 is built from 13 residues. The CDR3 DNA reads TGTGCCAGTAGTGCGACAGGGAACACTGAAGCTTTCTTT. Translation gives CASSATGNTEAFF.

The V gene is TRBV19, the J gene TRBJ1-2, with D unclear. Per germline, CDR1 LNHDA and CDR2 SQIVND (reference sequence). CDR3 length equals 11 residues. V lost 9 bases, J lost 5 bases, and 10 bases lay in between. The CDR3 loop reads CASSRSYGYTF. CDR3 sequence (DNA): TGTGCCAGCTCCCGTTCATATGGCTACACCTTC.

This chain joins TRBV29-1 and TRBJ1-1; D is possibly TRBD1 (6 bases). CDR1 and CDR2 from the germline V gene are SQVTM and ANQGSEA. With 4 bases removed from V and 1 base from J, the gap between germline ends came to 19 bases. The CDR3 runs to 16 residues. DNA of the CDR3: TGCAGCGTTGCCCAGGGGAGTGAAGGCTCGAACACTGAAGCTTTCTTT. Translation: CSVAQGSEGSNTEAFF.

This clone showed up just once. The chain has TRBV30 and TRBJ2-3; D tentatively reads TRBD1 or TRBD2 (5 bases each). The V end was cut by 5 bases, the J end by 6 bases, with 21 bases between. Germline V lookup: CDR1 GTSNPN, CDR2 SVGIG (reference sequence). This CDR3 region has 15 residues. CDR3 nucleotide sequence: TGTGCCTGGGGTGGGGGTTGGGGTGAGGCTGATACGCAGTATTTT. Translated, it gives CAWGGGWGEADTQYF.

This rearrangement joins TRBV7-9 to TRBJ1-2, with TRBD1 as a possible D gene (5 bases). The CDR3 consists of 18 residues. V lost 3 bases to trimming and J lost 1 base, with 21 bases between them. Per the germline V gene, CDR1 is SEHNR and CDR2 is FQNEAQ (reference sequence). CDR3 sequence reads: CASSLSFFYGGDNYGYTF. CDR3 coding DNA: TGTGCCAGCAGCTTGAGTTTTTTTTACGGAGGGGATAACTATGGCTACACCTTC. The entire variable domain, with the rest obtained from reference TRBV7-9 and TRBJ1-2, is as follows: DTGVSQNPRHKITKRGQNVTFRCDPISEHNRLYWYRQTLGQGPEFLTYFQNEAQLEKSRLLSDRFSAERPKGSFSTLEIQRTEQGDSAMYLCASSLSFFYGGDNYGYTFGSGTRLTVV.

The chain employs TRBV28 and TRBJ2-3; tentatively, D is TRBD2 (6 bases). The germline V gene has CDR1 MDHEN and CDR2 SYDVKM. Trimming took off 3 bases at V and 4 bases at J, with 23 bases between the two ends. The CDR3 consists of 18 residues. The CDR3 bases are TGTGCCAGCAGTTTCTCCCCGGGCCTCGGGGGACTCTCAGATACGCAGTATTTT. Amino acids: CASSFSPGLGGLSDTQYF.

This sequence joins TRBV2 and TRBJ1-2, with D possibly being TRBD1 (5 bases). The germline V and J ends were trimmed by 0 bases and 1 base, with 9 bases remaining between them. CDR1 is SNHLY and CDR2 is FYNNEI in the germline V gene. The CDR3 spans 15 residues. The CDR3 DNA reads as TGTGCCAGCAGTGAAGCGGGGCTAATTAACTATGGCTACACCTTC. Protein product: CASSEAGLINYGYTF.

The gene calls are TRBV5-5 and TRBJ1-4; 7 nucleotides line up with TRBD1. This CDR3 is 15 amino acids long. Germline CDR1 is SGHKS and CDR2 is YYEKEE (reference sequence). J lost 5 bases, V lost 1 base, and 5 bases had no gene match. CDR3 protein: CASSLPGQINEKLFF. CDR3 DNA sequence: TGTGCCAGCAGCTTGCCGGGACAGATAAATGAAAAACTGTTTTTT.

The J gene is TRBJ2-6, the V gene TRBV6-5, with 7 bases aligning to TRBD2. The CDR3 covers 14 residues. Trimming at V came to 8 bases and at J to 4 bases, leaving 5 bases not matched to a gene. Germline values: CDR1 MNHEY, CDR2 SVGAGI. The CDR3 DNA is TGTGCCAGCGGGAGGGGTACGGGGGCCAACGTCCTGACTTTC. The encoded protein is CASGRGTGANVLTF.

The sample holds one count of this clone. The chain joins TRBV7-8 to TRBJ1-1; D is unclear. V lost 0 bases and J lost 4, with 9 bases in between. Germline CDR1 and CDR2: SGHVS and FQNEAQ. The CDR3 sequence is 14 residues long. The CDR3 coding sequence is TGTGCCAGCAGCTTAGCGGCCTTTGTCACTGAAGCTTTCTTT. Amino acids: CASSLAAFVTEAFF.